One and the same sample provided the 14 T cell receptor beta chains below, sequenced in a study of shared clonotypes between healthy human individuals. TCRdb's copy holds only in-frame clones and misses some; the assay was immunoSEQ multiplex PCR. The sample contains some 680,000 clones, around 73% of which appear only once. The sequenced material came from memory CD4+ T cells sorted from blood. Subset specified: CD45RA-negative fraction. These receptors originate from a woman in her 30s in good health.

CDR3: CASSEPGDPSYSYEQYF. The DNA of the CDR3 is TGTGCCAGCAGTGAACCGGGGGACCCGTCGTACTCCTACGAGCAGTACTTC. The J gene is TRBJ2-7, the V gene TRBV6-1, with TRBD2 as a possible D gene (6 bases). Germline CDR1 and CDR2: MNHNS and SASEGT. V lost 2 bases and J lost 0, with 17 bases in between. CDR3 length: 17 amino acids.

This chain joins TRBV19 and TRBJ2-1; TRBD2 might be the D (5 bases). Germline CDR1 is LNHDA and CDR2 is SQIVND (reference sequence). This CDR3 region has 15 residues. V lost 3 bases to trimming and J lost 7 bases, with 16 bases between them. CDR3 amino acids: CASSISVATNNEQFF. In nucleotides, the CDR3 is TGTGCCAGTAGTATCTCAGTAGCGACTAATAATGAGCAGTTCTTC.

In DNA form, the CDR3 reads TGCGCCAGCAGCTACGCGCGCCGCGGGACAGGGGGTGATGGCTACACCTTC. It codes for CASSYARRGTGGDGYTF. The J gene is TRBJ1-2, the V gene TRBV5-1, with 11 bases identical to TRBD1. Looked up from germline, CDR1 is SGHRS and CDR2 is YFSETQ. The CDR3 has 17 amino acids. The V gene end was trimmed by 3 bases and the J gene end by 6 bases; junction bases not matched to a gene: 13.

The chain couples TRBV27 to TRBJ2-1; 7 bases align to TRBD2. CDR1 MNHEY and CDR2 SMNVEV come from the germline V gene (reference sequence). This CDR3 is built from 13 residues. Trimming at V came to 8 bases and at J to 7 bases, leaving 8 bases not matched to a gene. The DNA of the CDR3 is TGTGCCAGCTGGTTAGCGGGTAGAAATGAGCAGTTCTTC. Translated: CASWLAGRNEQFF.

The chain is built from TRBV28 and TRBJ2-1; 7 positions agree with TRBD2. The germline CDR1 and CDR2 sequences are MDHEN and SYDVKM. V lost 6 bases to trimming and J lost 3 bases; unmatched junction nucleotides: 2. This CDR3 contains 13 residues. CDR3 DNA: TGTGCCAGCAGACCTAGCGGCTACAATGAGCAGTTCTTC. This sequence encodes CASRPSGYNEQFF. The variable domain in full, with the rest retrieved from reference TRBV28 and TRBJ2-1, is DVKVTQSSRYLVKRTGEKVFLECVQDMDHENMFWYRQDPGLGLRLIYFSYDVKMKEKGDIPEGYSVSREKKERFSLILESASTNQTSMYLCASRPSGYNEQFFGPGTRLTVL.

The V and J genes are TRBV19 and TRBJ1-3; D remains ambiguous. Trimming shortened V by 1 base and J by 2 bases, and 15 bases separated the two germline ends. Germline loops: CDR1 LNHDA, CDR2 SQIVND (reference sequence). The length of the CDR3 is 17 residues. CDR3 loop: CASSIGHDGKTGNTIYF. DNA of the CDR3: TGTGCCAGTAGTATAGGCCACGATGGGAAGACTGGAAACACCATATATTTT.

The chain carries TRBV6-1 and TRBJ1-2; the D is unclear. Germline V CDR1 and CDR2: MNHNS, SASEGT. Trimming cost V 4 bases and J 2 bases, with 14 bases left between them. This CDR3 region has 15 residues. The CDR3 here is CASSAAANWNYGYTF. The CDR3 DNA is TGTGCCAGCAGTGCCGCCGCTAATTGGAACTATGGCTACACCTTC.

The genes are TRBV4-2 and TRBJ2-5; 16 bases are a match to TRBD2. The CDR3 totals 19 residues. With 4 bases clipped from V and 4 bases from J, the junction kept 12 bases outside the gene matches. The V gene's germline CDR1 is LGHNA and CDR2 YNFKEQ. The CDR3 loop reads CASSLTGTSGRAGGETQYF. The CDR3 bases are TGTGCCAGCAGCCTAACCGGGACTAGCGGGAGGGCAGGAGGAGAGACCCAGTACTTC.

The chain joins TRBV30 to TRBJ2-7; D is possibly TRBD1 or TRBD2 (5 bases each). This CDR3 has 13 amino acids. The V gene lost 5 bases and the J gene lost 4 bases, with 15 bases spanning the gap. CDR1 is GTSNPN and CDR2 is SVGIG in the germline V gene (reference sequence). Written as DNA, the CDR3 is TGTGCCTGGGCCCCGGGACCTCTATACGAGCAGTACTTC. Translating gives CAWAPGPLYEQYF.

The chain couples TRBV29-1 to TRBJ2-5; the D is unclear. The last part of the DNA fits TRBJ2-7 better; the J call may be wrong. The CDR3 is made up of 12 amino acids. Germline loops: CDR1 SQVTM, CDR2 ANQGSEA. The CDR3 DNA follows: TGCAGCGTCGATGCAGGCTCCTACGAGCAGTACTTC. Its protein is CSVDAGSYEQYF.

V usage is TRBV18 and J usage is TRBJ2-3; 8 nucleotides agree with TRBD1. Germline-derived CDR1 and CDR2 are KGHSH and LQKENI. CDR3 length equals 17 residues. Trimming cost V 2 bases and J 4 bases; bases outside gene matches: 11. The chain's CDR3 is CASSPKSGTGKADTQYF. The CDR3 nucleotides read TGTGCCAGCTCACCAAAGTCCGGGACAGGTAAAGCAGATACGCAGTATTTT.

About this clone itself: At the DNA level, this CDR3 is encoded by other sequences in the same sample as well. The V and J genes are TRBV6-5 and TRBJ2-3; no definite D call. The V end was cut by 8 bases, the J end by 0 bases, with 6 bases between. Germline V gene data show CDR1 as MNHEY and CDR2 as SVGAGI. CDR3 size: 12 residues. The CDR3 nucleotides are TGTGCCAGCCGGTCTAGCACAGATACGCAGTATTTT. This sequence encodes CASRSSTDTQYF.

As regards this clone: The same CDR3 also results from other DNA sequences found in this sample. The chain joins TRBV6-1 to TRBJ2-2; 7 bases match TRBD2. The CDR3 is 14 residues long. V dropped 1 base and J dropped 6; count of bases not matched to a gene: 2. Germline V CDR1 and CDR2: MNHNS, SASEGT. CDR3 sequence reads: CASSEGLASGELFF. In nucleotides, the CDR3 is TGTGCCAGCAGTGAAGGACTAGCTTCCGGGGAGCTGTTTTTT.

This rearrangement joins TRBV4-2 to TRBJ1-3; D is possibly TRBD1 (5 bases). This CDR3 contains 16 residues. Germline V CDR1 and CDR2: LGHNA, YNFKEQ. Trimming cost V 0 bases and J 2 bases, with 11 bases left between them. CDR3 DNA: TGTGCCAGCAGCCAAGATAGGGGCAGGGCTGGAAACACCATATATTTT. Translated: CASSQDRGRAGNTIYF.